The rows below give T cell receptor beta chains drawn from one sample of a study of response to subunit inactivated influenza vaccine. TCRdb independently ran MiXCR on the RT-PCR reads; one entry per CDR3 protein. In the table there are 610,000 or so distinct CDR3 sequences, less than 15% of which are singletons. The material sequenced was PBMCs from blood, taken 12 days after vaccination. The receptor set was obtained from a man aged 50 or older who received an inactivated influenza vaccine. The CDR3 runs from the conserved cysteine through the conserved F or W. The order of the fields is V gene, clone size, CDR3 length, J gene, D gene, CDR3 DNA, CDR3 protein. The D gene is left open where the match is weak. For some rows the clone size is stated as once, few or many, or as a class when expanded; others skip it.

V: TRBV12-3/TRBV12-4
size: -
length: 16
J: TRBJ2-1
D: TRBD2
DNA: TGTGCCAGCAGTTTAATGCTAGCGGGATTATACAATGAGCAGTTCTTC
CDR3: CASSLMLAGLYNEQFF

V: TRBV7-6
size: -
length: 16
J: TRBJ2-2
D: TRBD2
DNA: TGTGCCAGCAGCCTCCGACTTGAAGCGGGGCGGGGGGAGCTGTTTTTT
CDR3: CASSLRLEAGRGELFF

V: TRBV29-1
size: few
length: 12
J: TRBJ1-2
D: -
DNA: TGCAGCATTGTTGAGTATAACTATGGCTACACCTTC
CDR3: CSIVEYNYGYTF

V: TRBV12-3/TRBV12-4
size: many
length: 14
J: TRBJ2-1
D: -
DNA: TGTGCCAGCAGTTTTGGGGGGAACGCGGATGAGCAGTTCTTC
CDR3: CASSFGGNADEQFF

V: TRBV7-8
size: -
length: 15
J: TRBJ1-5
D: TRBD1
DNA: TGTGCCAGCAGCTTAGGACTACAGGGGTATCAGCCCCAGCATTTT
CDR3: CASSLGLQGYQPQHF

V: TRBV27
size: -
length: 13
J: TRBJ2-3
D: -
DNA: TGTGCCAGCAGTAACACTAGGGCAGATACGCAGTATTTT
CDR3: CASSNTRADTQYF

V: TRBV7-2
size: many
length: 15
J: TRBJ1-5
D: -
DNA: TGTGCCAGCAGCCTGTTCCCGGAGAGTAATCAGCCCCAGCATTTT
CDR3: CASSLFPESNQPQHF

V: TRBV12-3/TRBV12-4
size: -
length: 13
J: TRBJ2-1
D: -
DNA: TGTGCCAGCAGTTTAGTTGGTTGGGATGAGCAGTTCTTC
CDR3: CASSLVGWDEQFF

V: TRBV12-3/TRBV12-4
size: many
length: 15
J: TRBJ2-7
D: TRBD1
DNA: TGTGCCAGCAGTTTAGGACAGGGTAGAGGCTACGAGCAGTACTTC
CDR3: CASSLGQGRGYEQYF

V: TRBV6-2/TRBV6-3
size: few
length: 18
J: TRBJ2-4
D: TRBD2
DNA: TGTGCCACCGAGCCCGGGACTAGCGGTTACCTAGCCAAAAACATTCAGTACTTC
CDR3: CATEPGTSGYLAKNIQYF

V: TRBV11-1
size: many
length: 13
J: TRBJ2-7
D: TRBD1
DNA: TGTGCCAGCAGCAAAGACAGGGGCTACGAGCAGTACTTC
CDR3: CASSKDRGYEQYF

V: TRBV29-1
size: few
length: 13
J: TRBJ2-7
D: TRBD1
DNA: TGCAGCGCCGCGGACAGGGGGCGGAACGAGCAGTACTTC
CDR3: CSAADRGRNEQYF

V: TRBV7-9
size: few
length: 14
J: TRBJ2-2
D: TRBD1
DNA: TGTGCCAGCAGGCAAACAGGGGGCGCCGGGGAGCTGTTTTTT
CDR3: CASRQTGGAGELFF

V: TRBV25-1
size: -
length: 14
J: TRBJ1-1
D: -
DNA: TGTGCCAGCAGTGAAGGCGGAATGAACACTGAAGCTTTCTTT
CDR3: CASSEGGMNTEAFF

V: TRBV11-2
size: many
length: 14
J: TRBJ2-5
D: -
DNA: TGTGCCAGCAGCTTGGGGGCGCCCCAAGAGACCCAGTACTTC
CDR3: CASSLGAPQETQYF

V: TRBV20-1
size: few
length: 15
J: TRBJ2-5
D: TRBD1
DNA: TGCAGTGCTGGACGCCAGGGGGCGGGGTGGCAGACCCAGTACTTC
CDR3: CSAGRQGAGWQTQYF

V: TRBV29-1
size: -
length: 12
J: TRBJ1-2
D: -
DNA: TGCAGCGTTGTCGCGGGCCCTAATGGCTACACCTTC
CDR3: CSVVAGPNGYTF

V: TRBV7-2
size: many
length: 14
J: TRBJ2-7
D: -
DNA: TGTGCCAGCAGCCTCCCGGGGATATCCTACGAGCAGTACTTC
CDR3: CASSLPGISYEQYF

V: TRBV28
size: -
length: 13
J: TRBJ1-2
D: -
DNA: TGTGCCAGCAGTTTCGCTCAGGCCTATGGCTACACCTTC
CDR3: CASSFAQAYGYTF

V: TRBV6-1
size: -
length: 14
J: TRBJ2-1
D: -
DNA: TGTGCCAGCAAGAAGGTGGGGCCTAACAATGAGCAGTTCTTC
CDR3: CASKKVGPNNEQFF

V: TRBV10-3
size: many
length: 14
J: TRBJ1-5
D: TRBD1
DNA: TGTGCCATCAGGGGACAGGGTAGCAATCAGCCCCAGCATTTT
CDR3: CAIRGQGSNQPQHF

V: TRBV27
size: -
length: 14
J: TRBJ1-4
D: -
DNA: TGTGCCAGCAGTTTATCGAATGGGAATGAAAAACTGTTTTTT
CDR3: CASSLSNGNEKLFF

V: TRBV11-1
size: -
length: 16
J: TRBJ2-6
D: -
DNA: TGTGCCAGCAGCCGTGGACCGAACTCTGGGGCCAACGTCCTGACTTTC
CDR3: CASSRGPNSGANVLTF

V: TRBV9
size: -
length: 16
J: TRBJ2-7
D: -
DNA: TGTGCCAGCAGCGTAGCCGACGGGGGAGGTACCTACGAGCAGTACTTC
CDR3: CASSVADGGGTYEQYF

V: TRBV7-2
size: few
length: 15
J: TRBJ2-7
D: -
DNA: TGTGCCAGCAGCCCGCAAAGGACTCAGTCCTACGAGCAGTACTTC
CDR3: CASSPQRTQSYEQYF

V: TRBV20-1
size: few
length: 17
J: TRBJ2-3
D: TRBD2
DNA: TGCAGTGCTACCCAGAAGTATACTAGCGGGGGCACAGATACGCAGTATTTT
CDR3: CSATQKYTSGGTDTQYF

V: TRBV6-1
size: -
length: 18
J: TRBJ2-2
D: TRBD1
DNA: TGTGCCAGCAGTCGAGCTAGTTCCGGGACAGGGAAGACCGGGGAGCTGTTTTTT
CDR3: CASSRASSGTGKTGELFF

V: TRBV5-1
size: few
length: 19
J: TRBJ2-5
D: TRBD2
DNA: TGCGCCAGCAGCTTTCATCCCGGGACTAGCGTATGGAGGGAGGAGACCCAGTACTTC
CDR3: CASSFHPGTSVWREETQYF

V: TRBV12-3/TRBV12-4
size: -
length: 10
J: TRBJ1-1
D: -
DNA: TGTGCCACAGGAAACACTGAAGCTTTCTTT
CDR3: CATGNTEAFF

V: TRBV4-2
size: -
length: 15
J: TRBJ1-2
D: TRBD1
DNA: TGTGCCAGCAGCCAAGAAGGGAAGGGGGCGCATGGCTACACCTTC
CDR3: CASSQEGKGAHGYTF

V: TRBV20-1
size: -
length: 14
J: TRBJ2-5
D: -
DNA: TGCAGTGCTAGAGATTGGGGGACCCAAGAGACCCAGTACTTC
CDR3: CSARDWGTQETQYF

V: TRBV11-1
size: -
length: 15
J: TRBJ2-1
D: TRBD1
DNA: TGTGCCAGCAGCAGGACAGGGGAAGCAAAGAATGAGCAGTTCTTC
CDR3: CASSRTGEAKNEQFF

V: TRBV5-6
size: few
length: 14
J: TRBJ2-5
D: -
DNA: TGTGCCAGCAGCCCGGGATTAAAGGGAGAGACCCAGTACTTC
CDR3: CASSPGLKGETQYF

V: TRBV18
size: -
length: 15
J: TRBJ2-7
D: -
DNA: TGTGCCAGCTCACCAGCGGCAGGGGGGCCCTACGAGCAGTACTTC
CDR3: CASSPAAGGPYEQYF

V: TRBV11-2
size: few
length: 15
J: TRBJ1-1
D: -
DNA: TGTGCCAGCAGCTTAGGAGGCGCTCTGAACACTGAAGCTTTCTTT
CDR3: CASSLGGALNTEAFF

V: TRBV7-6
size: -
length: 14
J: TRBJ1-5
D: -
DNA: TGTGCCAGCAGCGAATTAGCTGGCAATCAGCCCCAGCATTTT
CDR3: CASSELAGNQPQHF

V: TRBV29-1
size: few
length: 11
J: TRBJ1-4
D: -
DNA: TGCAGCGTTTCGGCCAGAGAAAAACTGTTTTTT
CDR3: CSVSAREKLFF

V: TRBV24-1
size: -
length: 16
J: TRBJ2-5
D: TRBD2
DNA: TGTGCCACCAGTGATTTAGGGCTAGCGGGAGGAGAGACCCAGTACTTC
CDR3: CATSDLGLAGGETQYF

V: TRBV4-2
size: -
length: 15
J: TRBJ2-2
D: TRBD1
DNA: TGTGCCAGCAGCCAAGAGGGACAGCGTAGCGGGGAGCTGTTTTTT
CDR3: CASSQEGQRSGELFF

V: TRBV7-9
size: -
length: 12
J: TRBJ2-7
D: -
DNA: TGTGCCAGCGGCCTCGGAGGGCCCGAGCAGTACTTC
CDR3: CASGLGGPEQYF

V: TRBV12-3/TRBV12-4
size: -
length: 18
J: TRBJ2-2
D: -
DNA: TGTGCCAGCAGTTTTTTTCCGCCAGGTATCCGGAACACCGGGGAGCTGTTTTTT
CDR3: CASSFFPPGIRNTGELFF

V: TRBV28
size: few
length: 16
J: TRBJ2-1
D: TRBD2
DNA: TGTGCCAGCAGTTTAAAGGGCGGGAGGGCCTTACATGAGCAGTTCTTC
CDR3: CASSLKGGRALHEQFF

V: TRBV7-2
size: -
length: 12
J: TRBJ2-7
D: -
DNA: TGTGCCAGCAGCACAATGAGCAACGAGCAGTACTTC
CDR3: CASSTMSNEQYF

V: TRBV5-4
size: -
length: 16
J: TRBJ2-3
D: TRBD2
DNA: TGTGCCAGCAGCCTCCCGACTAGCGGGGGAACAGATACGCAGTATTTT
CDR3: CASSLPTSGGTDTQYF

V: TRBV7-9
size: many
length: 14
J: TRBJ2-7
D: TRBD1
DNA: TGTGCCAGCAGCTTGGGACAGGGGATATACGAGCAGTACTTC
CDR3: CASSLGQGIYEQYF

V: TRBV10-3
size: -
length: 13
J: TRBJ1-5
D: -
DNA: TGTGCCATCAGTTCGCAGTCAGATCAGCCCCAGCATTTT
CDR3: CAISSQSDQPQHF

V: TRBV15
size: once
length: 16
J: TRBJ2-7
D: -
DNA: TGTGCCACCAGCAGAGATCCCGGGATCAGCTCCTACGAGCAGTACTTC
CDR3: CATSRDPGISSYEQYF

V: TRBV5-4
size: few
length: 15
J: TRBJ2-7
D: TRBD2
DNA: TGTGCCAGCAGCACCCGGACTAGCGGACCCTACGAGCAGTACTTC
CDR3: CASSTRTSGPYEQYF

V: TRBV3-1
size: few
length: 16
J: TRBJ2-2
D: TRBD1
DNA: TGTGCCAGCAGCCCGACAGGGCGGTACCACACCGGGGAGCTGTTTTTT
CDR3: CASSPTGRYHTGELFF